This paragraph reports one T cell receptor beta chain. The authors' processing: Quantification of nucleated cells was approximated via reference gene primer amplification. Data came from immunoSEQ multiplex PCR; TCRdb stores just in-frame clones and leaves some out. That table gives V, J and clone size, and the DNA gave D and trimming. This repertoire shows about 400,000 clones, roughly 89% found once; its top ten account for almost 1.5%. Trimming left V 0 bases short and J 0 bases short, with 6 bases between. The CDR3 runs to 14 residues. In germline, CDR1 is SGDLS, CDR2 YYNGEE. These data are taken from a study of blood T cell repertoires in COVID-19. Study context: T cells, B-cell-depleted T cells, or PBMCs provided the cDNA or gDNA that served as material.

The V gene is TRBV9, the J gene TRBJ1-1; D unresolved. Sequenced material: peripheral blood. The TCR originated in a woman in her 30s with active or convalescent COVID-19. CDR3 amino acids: CASSVVGMNTEAFF. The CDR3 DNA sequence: TGTGCCAGCAGCGTAGTGGGCATGAACACTGAAGCTTTCTTT.